This TCR beta chain originates from a study of T cells after yellow fever vaccination. V was shortened by 5 bases and J by 8 bases, with 16 bases between the two germline ends. The CDR3 runs to 15 residues. TCRdb independently ran MiXCR on the 5' RACE reads; one entry per CDR3 protein. Among some 600,000 distinct CDR3 sequences listed, roughly 17% were seen once. This sequence joins TRBV12-3 or TRBV12-4 and TRBJ1-6; TRBD1 might be the D (6 bases). The sample in question was PBMCs, obtained about 5 days after the first yellow fever vaccination. This TCR derives from a man younger than 30 who received the YFV17D yellow fever vaccine. Here the CDR3 DNA reads TGTGCCAGCAGTCCCCGAACAGGGAGGGATTCACCCCTCCACTTT. This codes for CASSPRTGRDSPLHF.